This T cell receptor (beta chain) was captured in a study of cytomegalovirus exposure and HLA in healthy donors. Study information: Earlier, 150 million to 200 million T cells were analyzed, and some 120 million unique TCR beta sequences were found among them.

Study results and caveats: Later analysis demonstrated an association between a missense DCLRE1C variant and TCR beta V- and J-gene trimming. As a later analysis showed, several of the most significant clusters appeared to be linked to common viral pathogens. TCR beta V segments were, for the most part, productive about 87% or about 30% of the time in an earlier analysis.

In the case of this clone: Its target is not known.

V lost 0 bases, J lost 1 base, and 10 bases lay in between. This CDR3 has 16 amino acids. The V gene's germline CDR1 is SGHDT and CDR2 YYEEEE. It was with 60 Vbeta and 13 Jbeta primers that the PCR ran. Profiled with immunoSEQ multiplex PCR; TCRdb holds only in-frame clones, not every one. This table holds approximately 170,000 clones, 85% found once. The sample taken for sequencing was PBMCs. This TCR came from a boy younger than 10 in good health and CMV-seronegative. The V gene is TRBV5-6, the J gene TRBJ2-2; the D gene is possibly TRBD2 (6 bases). As DNA, the CDR3 is TGTGCCAGCAGCTTGGGGCAGGGAGGGAACACCGGGGAGCTGTTTTTT. As protein: CASSLGQGGNTGELFF.